This T cell receptor (beta chain) was documented in a study of regulatory T cells in long-lasting Graves disease. This CDR3 spans 16 amino acids. Germline CDR1 reads SGHTA; CDR2 reads FQGNSA. Trimming took off 2 bases at V and 4 bases at J, with 12 bases between the two ends. Stated time point: newly diagnosed GD, antithyroid drugs for less than 3 months. RNA extracted from PBMCs served as the sequencing template. Findings and caveats of the study: TRBV28, TRBJ1-2 and TRBJ2-5 were favored in persistent disease. Between persistent patients, 2,500 to 3,500 public clonotypes were shared, exceeding the approximately 990 shared between new patients.

Building of the TCR beta libraries involved iRepertoire HTBI primers and Arm-PCR of CDR3 regions. TCRdb reprocessed the multiplex PCR reads via MiXCR and lists one record per CDR3 protein. The data show over 500,000 distinct CDR3 sequences, around 15% seen once. This clonotype was recorded a few times. As yet, its antigen is unknown. The same data also went into a second study, on T cells in Graves' hyperthyroidism and ophthalmopathy. Per that study: Diagnosis of hyperthyroidism was new in patients aged 18 to 65, and its duration was under 2 months. Among clonotypes expanded in thyroid above 0.001, most were also found in blood.

The material sequenced was peripheral blood mononuclear cells (PBMCs), taken at new diagnosis, from a patient treated with antithyroid drugs. The chain is built from TRBV7-2 and TRBJ2-6; D tentatively fits TRBD1 or TRBD2 (5 bases each). The receptor comes from a man aged 18-30 years with Graves disease. The CDR3 protein is CASSLNWGYGANVLTF. DNA for the CDR3: TGTGCCAGCAGCTTAAACTGGGGGTACGGGGCCAACGTCCTGACTTTC.